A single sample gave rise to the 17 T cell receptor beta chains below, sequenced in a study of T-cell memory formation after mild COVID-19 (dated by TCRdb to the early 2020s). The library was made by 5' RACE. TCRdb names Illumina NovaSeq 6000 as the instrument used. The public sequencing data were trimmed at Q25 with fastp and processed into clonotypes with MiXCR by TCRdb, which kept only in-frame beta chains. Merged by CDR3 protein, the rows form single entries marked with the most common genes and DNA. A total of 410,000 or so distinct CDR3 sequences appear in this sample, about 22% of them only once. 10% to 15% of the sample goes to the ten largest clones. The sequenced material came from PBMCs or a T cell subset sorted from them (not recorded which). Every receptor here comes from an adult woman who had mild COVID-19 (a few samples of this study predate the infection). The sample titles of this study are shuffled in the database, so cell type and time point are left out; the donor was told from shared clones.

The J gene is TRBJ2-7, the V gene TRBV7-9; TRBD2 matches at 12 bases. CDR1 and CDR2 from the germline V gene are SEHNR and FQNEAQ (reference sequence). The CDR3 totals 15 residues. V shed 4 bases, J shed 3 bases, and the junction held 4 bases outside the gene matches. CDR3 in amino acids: CASSSGLAGNYEQYF. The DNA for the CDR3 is TGTGCCAGCAGCTCCGGACTAGCGGGAAACTACGAGCAGTACTTC.

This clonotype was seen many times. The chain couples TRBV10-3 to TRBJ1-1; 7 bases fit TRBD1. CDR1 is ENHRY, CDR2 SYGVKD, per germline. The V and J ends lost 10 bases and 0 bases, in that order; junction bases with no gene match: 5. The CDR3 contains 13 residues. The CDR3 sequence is CASTGQMNTEAFF. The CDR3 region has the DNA TGTGCCAGCACGGGACAGATGAACACTGAAGCTTTCTTT.

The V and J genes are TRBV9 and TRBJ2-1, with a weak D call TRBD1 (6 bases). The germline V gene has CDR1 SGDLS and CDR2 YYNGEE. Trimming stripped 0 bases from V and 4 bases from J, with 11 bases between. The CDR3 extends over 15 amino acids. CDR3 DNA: TGTGCCAGCAGCGTAGGGCAGGGGAAATACAATGAGCAGTTCTTC. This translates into CASSVGQGKYNEQFF.

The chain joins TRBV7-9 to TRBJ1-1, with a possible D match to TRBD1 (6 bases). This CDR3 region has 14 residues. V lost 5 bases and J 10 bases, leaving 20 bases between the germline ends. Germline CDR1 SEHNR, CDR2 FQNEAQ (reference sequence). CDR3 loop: CASSPRLRDTRAFF. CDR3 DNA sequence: TGTGCCAGCAGCCCCCGTCTCCGGGACACACGAGCTTTCTTT. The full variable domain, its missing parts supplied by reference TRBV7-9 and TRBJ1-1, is DTGVSQNPRHKITKRGQNVTFRCDPISEHNRLYWYRQTLGQGPEFLTYFQNEAQLEKSRLLSDRFSAERPKGSFSTLEIQRTEQGDSAMYLCASSPRLRDTRAFFGQGTRLTVV.

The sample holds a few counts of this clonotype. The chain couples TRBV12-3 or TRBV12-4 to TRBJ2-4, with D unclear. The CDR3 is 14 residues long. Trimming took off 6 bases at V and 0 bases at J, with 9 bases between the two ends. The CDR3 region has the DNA TGTGCCAGCAGCGACGGTCTAGCCAAAAACATTCAGTACTTC. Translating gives CASSDGLAKNIQYF.

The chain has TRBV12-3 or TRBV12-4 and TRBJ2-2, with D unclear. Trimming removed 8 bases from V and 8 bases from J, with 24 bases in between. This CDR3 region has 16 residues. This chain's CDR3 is CASGETARPLGGELFF. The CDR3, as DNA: TGTGCCAGCGGCGAGACGGCAAGACCCCTAGGGGGGGAGCTGTTTTTT.

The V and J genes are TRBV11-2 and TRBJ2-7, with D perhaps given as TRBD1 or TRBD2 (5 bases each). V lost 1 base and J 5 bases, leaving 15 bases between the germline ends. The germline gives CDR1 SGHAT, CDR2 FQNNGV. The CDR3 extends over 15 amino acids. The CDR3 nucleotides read TGTGCCAGCAGCTTAGGAGATGGGGGTAGGGACGAGCAGTACTTC. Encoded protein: CASSLGDGGRDEQYF.

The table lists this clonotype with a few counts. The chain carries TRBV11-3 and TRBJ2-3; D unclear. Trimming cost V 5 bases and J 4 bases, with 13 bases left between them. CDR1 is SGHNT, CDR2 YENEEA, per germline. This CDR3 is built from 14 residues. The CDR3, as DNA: TGTGCCAGCAGCCTAGTAAGGGATGCAGATACGCAGTATTTT. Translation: CASSLVRDADTQYF.

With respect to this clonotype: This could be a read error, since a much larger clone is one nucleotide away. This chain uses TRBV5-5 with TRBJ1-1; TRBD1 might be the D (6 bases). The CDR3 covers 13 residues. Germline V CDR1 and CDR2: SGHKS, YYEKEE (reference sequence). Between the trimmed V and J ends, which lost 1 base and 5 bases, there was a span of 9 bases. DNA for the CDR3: TGTGCCAGCAGCTTGACAGGGAAGACTGAAGCTTTCTTT. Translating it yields CASSLTGKTEAFF.

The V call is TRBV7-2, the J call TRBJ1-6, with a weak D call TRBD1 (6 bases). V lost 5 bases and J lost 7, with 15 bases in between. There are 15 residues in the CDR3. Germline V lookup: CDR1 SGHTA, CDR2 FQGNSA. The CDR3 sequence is CASSAPGVANSPLHF. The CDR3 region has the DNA TGTGCCAGCAGCGCTCCAGGGGTTGCGAATTCACCCCTCCACTTT. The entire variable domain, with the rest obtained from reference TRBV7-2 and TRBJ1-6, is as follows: GAGVSQSPSNKVTEKGKDVELRCDPISGHTALYWYRQSLGQGLEFLIYFQGNSAPDKSGLPSDRFSAERTGGSVSTLTIQRTQQEDSAVYLCASSAPGVANSPLHFGNGTRLTVT.

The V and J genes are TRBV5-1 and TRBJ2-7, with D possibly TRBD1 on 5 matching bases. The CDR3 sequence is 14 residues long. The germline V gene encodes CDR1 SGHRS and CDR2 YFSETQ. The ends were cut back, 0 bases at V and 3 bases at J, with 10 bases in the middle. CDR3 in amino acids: CASSLGTGFYEQYF. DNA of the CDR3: TGCGCCAGCAGCTTGGGTACAGGCTTCTACGAGCAGTACTTC. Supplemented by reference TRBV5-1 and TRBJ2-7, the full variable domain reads KAGVTQTPRYLIKTRGQQVTLSCSPISGHRSVSWYQQTPGQGLQFLFEYFSETQRNKGNFPGRFSGRQFSNSRSEMNVSTLELGDSALYLCASSLGTGFYEQYFGPGTRLTVT.

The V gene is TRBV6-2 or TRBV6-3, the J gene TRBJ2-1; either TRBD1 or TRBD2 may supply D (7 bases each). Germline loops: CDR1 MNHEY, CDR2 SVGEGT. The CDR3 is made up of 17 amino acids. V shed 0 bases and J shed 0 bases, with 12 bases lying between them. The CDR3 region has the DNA TGTGCCAGCAGTTACTCGAGCGGGGACAGCTCCTACAATGAGCAGTTCTTC. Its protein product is CASSYSSGDSSYNEQFF.

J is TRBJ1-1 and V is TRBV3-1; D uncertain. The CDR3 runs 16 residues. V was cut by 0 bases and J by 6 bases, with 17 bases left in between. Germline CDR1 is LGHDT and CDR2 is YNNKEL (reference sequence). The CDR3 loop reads CASSQDHQYLIPEAFF. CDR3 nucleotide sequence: TGTGCCAGCAGCCAAGATCACCAGTACCTGATCCCTGAAGCTTTCTTT.

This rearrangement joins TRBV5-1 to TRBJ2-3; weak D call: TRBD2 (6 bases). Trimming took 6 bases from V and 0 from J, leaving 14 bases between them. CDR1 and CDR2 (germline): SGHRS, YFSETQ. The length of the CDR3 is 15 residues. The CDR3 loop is CASTQGLASTDTQYF. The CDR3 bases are TGCGCCAGCACCCAGGGACTTGCTAGCACAGATACGCAGTATTTT.

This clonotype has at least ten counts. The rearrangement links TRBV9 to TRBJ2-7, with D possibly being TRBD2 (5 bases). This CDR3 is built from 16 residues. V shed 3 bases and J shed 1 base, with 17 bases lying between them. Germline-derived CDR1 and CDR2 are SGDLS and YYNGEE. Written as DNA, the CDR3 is TGTGCCAGCAGCGGGGATTCGACAACGGGGTCCTACGAGCAGTACTTC. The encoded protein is CASSGDSTTGSYEQYF.

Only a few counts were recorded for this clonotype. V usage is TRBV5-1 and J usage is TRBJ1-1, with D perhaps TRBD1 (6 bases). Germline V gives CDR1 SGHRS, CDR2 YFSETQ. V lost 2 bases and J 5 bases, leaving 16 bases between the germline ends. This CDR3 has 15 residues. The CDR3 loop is CASSFLRGQGTEAFF. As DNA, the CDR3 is TGCGCCAGCAGCTTCCTCCGGGGGCAGGGGACTGAAGCTTTCTTT.

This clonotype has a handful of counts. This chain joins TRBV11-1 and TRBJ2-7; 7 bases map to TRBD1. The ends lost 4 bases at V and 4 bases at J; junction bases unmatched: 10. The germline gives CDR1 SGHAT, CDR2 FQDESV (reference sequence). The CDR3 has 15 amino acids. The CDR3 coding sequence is TGTGCCAGCAGCTACCGGACAGGAGTTAGATACGAGCAGTACTTC. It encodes CASSYRTGVRYEQYF. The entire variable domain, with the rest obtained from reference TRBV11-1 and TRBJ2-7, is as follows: EAEVAQSPRYKITEKSQAVAFWCDPISGHATLYWYRQILGQGPELLVQFQDESVVDDSQLPKDRFSAERLKGVDSTLKIQPAELGDSAMYLCASSYRTGVRYEQYFGPGTRLTVT.